The source of this TCR beta chain is a study of T cell clonality in common variable immunodeficiency. Germline V gene lookup returns CDR1 SGHVS and CDR2 FNYEAQ. The ends were cut back, 6 bases at V and 0 bases at J, with 8 bases in the middle. This CDR3 is built from 13 residues. Equal genomic DNA amounts from CVID and control samples were sequenced. TCRdb's table, derived via immunoSEQ multiplex PCR, lists solely in-frame clones and lacks some. The table records approximately 26,000 clones without singletons, the ten largest covering roughly 3%. Study results and limitations: Reportedly, TCR beta sequences from common variable immunodeficiency showed fewer deletions and N-nucleotide insertions. CVID patient heterogeneity limited repertoire-clinical complication correlations. Compared with controls, CVID subjects had fewer shared TCRbeta clones.

A remark on this clone: Its target is not known. Read sequence stops 3 residues before the CDR3 end, and the germline J gene provides the missing end.

Diagnosis required reduced IgG, IgA and/or IgM with specific antibody deficiency. The sequence was obtained from a human donor with common variable immunodeficiency. The chain employs TRBV7-6 and TRBJ1-1; no reliable D call. The sequenced sample was peripheral blood mononuclear cells. The sequenced CDR3 bases are TGTGCCAGCAGTCCCCAAATGAACACTGAA. Its translation: CASSPQMNTE. The complete CDR3 reads CASSPQMNTEAFF.